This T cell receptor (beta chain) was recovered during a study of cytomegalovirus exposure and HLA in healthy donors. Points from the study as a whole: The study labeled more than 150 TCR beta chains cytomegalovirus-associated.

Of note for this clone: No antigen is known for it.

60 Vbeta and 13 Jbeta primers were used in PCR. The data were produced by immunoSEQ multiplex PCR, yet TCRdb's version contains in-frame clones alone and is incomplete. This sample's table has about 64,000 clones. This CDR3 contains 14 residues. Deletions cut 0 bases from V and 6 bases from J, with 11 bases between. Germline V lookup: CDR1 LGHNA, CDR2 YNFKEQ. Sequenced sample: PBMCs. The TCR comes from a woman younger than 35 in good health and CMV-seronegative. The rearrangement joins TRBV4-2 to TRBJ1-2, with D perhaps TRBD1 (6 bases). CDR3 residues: CASSQDRTADGYTF. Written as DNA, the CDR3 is TGTGCCAGCAGCCAAGATCGGACAGCCGATGGCTACACCTTC.